These 2 T cell receptor beta chains came from one sample sequenced in a study of T-cell reconstitution after alpha-beta-depleted transplantation in children. Unique molecular identifiers featured in how the TCRbeta library was prepared. One entry per CDR3 protein results from TCRdb running MiXCR on the PCR reads. The sample shows hundreds of thousands of distinct CDR3 sequences, about 8.4% of them seen only once. Sequencing was performed on PBMCs, mostly from graft donor cells, taken 360 days after TCRalphabeta/CD19-depleted stem cell transplant. These receptors originate from a male patient under 10 years old who had a stem cell transplant for acute myeloid leukemia, so the T cells may come from the graft donor.

This clonotype occurred a few times. The rearrangement joins TRBV5-1 to TRBJ2-3; D not resolved. The CDR3 runs 12 residues. V was cut by 4 bases and J by 5 bases, with 8 bases left in between. Germline V CDR1 and CDR2: SGHRS, YFSETQ. The CDR3 DNA sequence: TGCGCCAGCAGCCCAGTCGAAGATACGCAGTATTTT. It specifies CASSPVEDTQYF.

This chain links TRBV5-1 with TRBJ2-2, with a possible D match to TRBD2 (6 bases). Per germline, CDR1 SGHRS and CDR2 YFSETQ. Trimming took 5 bases from V and 2 from J, leaving 19 bases between them. CDR3 length: 17 amino acids. In nucleotides, the CDR3 is TGCGCCAGCAGGATTGGTAGCGGCTCTCTTAACACCGGGGAGCTGTTTTTT. This sequence encodes CASRIGSGSLNTGELFF. The full variable domain, with the rest looked up from reference TRBV5-1 and TRBJ2-2, is KAGVTQTPRYLIKTRGQQVTLSCSPISGHRSVSWYQQTPGQGLQFLFEYFSETQRNKGNFPGRFSGRQFSNSRSEMNVSTLELGDSALYLCASRIGSGSLNTGELFFGEGSRLTVL.